Each of the 4 T cell receptor beta chains below was sequenced from the same sample in a study of metastatic and nonmetastatic thyroid tumors. None of the patients had undergone any treatment ahead of thyroid surgery. TCRdb re-clonotyped the PCR reads via MiXCR. Of roughly 48,000 clones listed, approximately 15% are singletons. Sequences were obtained from blood. Every receptor here comes from a female donor with papillary thyroid cancer or a benign thyroid nodule (not recorded which). Some clones in this sample may be carry-over from other donors' samples.

This clone was picked up many times. CDR3 amino acids: CASSRRGGLVASGANVLTF. The CDR3 DNA sequence: TGTGCCAGCAGCAGACGAGGGGGCTTAGTAGCTTCTGGGGCCAACGTCCTGACTTTC. The genes are TRBV7-9 and TRBJ2-6, with TRBD1 matching 7 bases. CDR1 and CDR2 from the germline V gene are SEHNR and FQNEAQ (reference sequence). The CDR3 sequence is 19 residues long. With 5 bases clipped from V and 1 base from J, the junction kept 14 bases outside the gene matches.

V usage is TRBV20-1 and J usage is TRBJ2-7; 7 bases agree with TRBD2. The CDR3 contains 13 residues. Per the germline V gene, CDR1 is DFQATT and CDR2 is SNEGSKA (reference sequence). J gave up 1 base and V 3 bases, and 3 bases lay outside the gene matches. This CDR3 reads CSARGGVSYEQYF. In nucleotides, the CDR3 is TGCAGTGCTAGGGGGGGGGTATCCTACGAGCAGTACTTC.

This clone was found many times. The V gene is TRBV3-1, the J gene TRBJ1-4, with D unresolved. The length of the CDR3 is 15 residues. The germline V gene encodes CDR1 LGHDT and CDR2 YNNKEL (reference sequence). The V end lost 1 base, the J end lost 3 bases, and 9 bases lay between the germline ends. The CDR3 loop reads CASSQARTSNEKLFF. The CDR3 nucleotides are TGTGCCAGCAGCCAAGCGAGAACCTCTAATGAAAAACTGTTTTTT.

The table lists this clone with many counts. This chain joins TRBV3-1 and TRBJ2-1, with TRBD1 as a possible D gene (5 bases). CDR1 and CDR2 (germline): LGHDT, YNNKEL (reference sequence). V lost 4 bases, J lost 4 bases, and 11 bases lay in between. The CDR3 covers 14 residues. CDR3 region: CASSRQRSYNEQFF. CDR3 coding DNA: TGTGCCAGCAGCCGACAGAGAAGTTACAATGAGCAGTTCTTC.